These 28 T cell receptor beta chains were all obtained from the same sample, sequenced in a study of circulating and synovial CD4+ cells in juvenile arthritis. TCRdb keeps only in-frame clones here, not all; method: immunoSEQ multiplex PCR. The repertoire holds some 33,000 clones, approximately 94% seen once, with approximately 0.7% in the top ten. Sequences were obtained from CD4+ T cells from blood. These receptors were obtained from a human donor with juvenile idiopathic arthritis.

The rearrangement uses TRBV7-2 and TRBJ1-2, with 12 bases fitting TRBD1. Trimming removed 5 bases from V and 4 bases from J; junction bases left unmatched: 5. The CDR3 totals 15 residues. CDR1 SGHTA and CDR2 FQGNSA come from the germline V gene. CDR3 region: CASSPGQGAIYGYTF. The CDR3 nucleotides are TGTGCCAGCAGCCCGGGACAGGGGGCCATCTATGGCTACACCTTC.

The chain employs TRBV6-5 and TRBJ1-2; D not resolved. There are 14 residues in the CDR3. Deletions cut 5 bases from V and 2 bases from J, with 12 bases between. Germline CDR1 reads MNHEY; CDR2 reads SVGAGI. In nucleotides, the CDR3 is TGTGCCAGCAGTCCGAGGACTCAAAACTATGGCTACACCTTC. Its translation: CASSPRTQNYGYTF.

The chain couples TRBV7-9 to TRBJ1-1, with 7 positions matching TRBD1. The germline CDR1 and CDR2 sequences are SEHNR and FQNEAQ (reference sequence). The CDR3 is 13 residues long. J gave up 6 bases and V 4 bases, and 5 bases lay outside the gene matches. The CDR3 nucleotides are TGTGCCAGCAGCTCAGGGGGGCAGGCTGAAGCTTTCTTT. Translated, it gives CASSSGGQAEAFF.

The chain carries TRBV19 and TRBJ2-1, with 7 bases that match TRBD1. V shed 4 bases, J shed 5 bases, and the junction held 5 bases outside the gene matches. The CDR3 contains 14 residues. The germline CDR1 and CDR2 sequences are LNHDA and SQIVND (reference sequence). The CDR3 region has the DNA TGTGCCAGTAGTACCCGGGACAGCCACAATGAGCAGTTCTTC. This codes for CASSTRDSHNEQFF.

CDR3 region: CASSDIQGALGQPQHF. CDR3 nucleotides: TGTGCCAGCAGTGATATACAGGGGGCCTTAGGTCAGCCCCAGCATTTT. The rearrangement links TRBV2 to TRBJ1-5; 9 nucleotides match TRBD1. Germline V lookup: CDR1 SNHLY, CDR2 FYNNEI. The V and J ends lost 3 bases and 6 bases, in that order; junction bases with no gene match: 9. The length of the CDR3 is 16 residues.

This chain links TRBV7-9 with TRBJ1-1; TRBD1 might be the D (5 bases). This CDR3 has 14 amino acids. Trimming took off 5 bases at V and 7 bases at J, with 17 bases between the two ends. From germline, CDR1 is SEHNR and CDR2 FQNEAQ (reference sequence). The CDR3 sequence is CASSPTGATNEAFF. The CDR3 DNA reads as TGTGCCAGCAGCCCTACAGGAGCTACCAATGAAGCTTTCTTT. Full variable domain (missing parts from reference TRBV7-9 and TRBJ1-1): DTGVSQNPRHKITKRGQNVTFRCDPISEHNRLYWYRQTLGQGPEFLTYFQNEAQLEKSRLLSDRFSAERPKGSFSTLEIQRTEQGDSAMYLCASSPTGATNEAFFGQGTRLTVV.

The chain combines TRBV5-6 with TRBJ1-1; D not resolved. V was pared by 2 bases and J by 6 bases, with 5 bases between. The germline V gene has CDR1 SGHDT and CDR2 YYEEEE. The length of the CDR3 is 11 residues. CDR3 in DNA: TGTGCCAGCAGCTTTTCAGCTGAAGCTTTCTTT. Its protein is CASSFSAEAFF.

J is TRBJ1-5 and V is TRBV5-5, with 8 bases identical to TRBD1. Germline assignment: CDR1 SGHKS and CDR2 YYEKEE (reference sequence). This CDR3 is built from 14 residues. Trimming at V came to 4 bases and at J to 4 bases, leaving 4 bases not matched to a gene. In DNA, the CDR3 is TGTGCCAGCAGCCTGCGACAGGGGAATCAGCCCCAGCATTTT. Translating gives CASSLRQGNQPQHF. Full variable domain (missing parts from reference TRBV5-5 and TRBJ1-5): DAGVTQSPTHLIKTRGQQVTLRCSPISGHKSVSWYQQVLGQGPQFIFQYYEKEERGRGNFPDRFSARQFPNYSSELNVNALLLGDSALYLCASSLRQGNQPQHFGDGTRLSIL.

The CDR3 DNA is TGTGCCAGCAAAACAGGGGGCACTCAGCCCCAGCATTTT. Its translation is CASKTGGTQPQHF. The chain combines TRBV28 with TRBJ1-5, with TRBD1 matching 9 bases. The CDR3 consists of 13 residues. Trimming at V came to 7 bases and at J to 6 bases, leaving 4 bases not matched to a gene. Germline CDR1 is MDHEN and CDR2 is SYDVKM.

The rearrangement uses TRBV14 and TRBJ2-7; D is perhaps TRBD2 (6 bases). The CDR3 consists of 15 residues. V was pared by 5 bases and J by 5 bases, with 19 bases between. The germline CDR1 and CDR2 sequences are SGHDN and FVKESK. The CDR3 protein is CASSFRWGVIDEQYF. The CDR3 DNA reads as TGTGCCAGCAGCTTCAGATGGGGGGTTATCGACGAGCAGTACTTC.

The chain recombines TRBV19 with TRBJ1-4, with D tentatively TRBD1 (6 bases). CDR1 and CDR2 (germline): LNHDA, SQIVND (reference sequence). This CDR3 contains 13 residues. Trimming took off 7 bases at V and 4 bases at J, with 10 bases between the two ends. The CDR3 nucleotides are TGTGCCAGTAAGGACAGTCTTAATGAAAAACTGTTTTTT. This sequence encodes CASKDSLNEKLFF.

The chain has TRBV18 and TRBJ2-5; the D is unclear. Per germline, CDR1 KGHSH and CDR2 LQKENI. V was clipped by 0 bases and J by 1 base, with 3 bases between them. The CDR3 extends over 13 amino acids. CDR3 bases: TGTGCCAGCTCACCACCGAGCCAAGAGACCCAGTACTTC. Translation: CASSPPSQETQYF.

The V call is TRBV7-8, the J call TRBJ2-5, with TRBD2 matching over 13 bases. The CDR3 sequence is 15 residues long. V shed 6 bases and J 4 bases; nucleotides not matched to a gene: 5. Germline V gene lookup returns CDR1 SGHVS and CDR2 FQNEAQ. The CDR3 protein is CASRPLAGGRETQYF. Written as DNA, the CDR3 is TGTGCCAGCAGGCCACTAGCGGGGGGGCGAGAGACCCAGTACTTC.

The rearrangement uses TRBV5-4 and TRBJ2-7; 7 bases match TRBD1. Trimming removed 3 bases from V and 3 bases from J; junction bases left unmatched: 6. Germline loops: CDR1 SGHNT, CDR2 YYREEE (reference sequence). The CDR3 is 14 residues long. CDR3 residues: CASSSPGQYYEQYF. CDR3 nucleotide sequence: TGTGCCAGCAGCTCACCGGGACAGTACTACGAGCAGTACTTC.

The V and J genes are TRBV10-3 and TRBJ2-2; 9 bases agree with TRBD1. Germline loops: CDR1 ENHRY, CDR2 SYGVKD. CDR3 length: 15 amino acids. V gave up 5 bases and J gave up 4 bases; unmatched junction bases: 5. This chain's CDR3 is CAISLDRGTTGELFF. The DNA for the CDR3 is TGTGCCATCAGTTTGGACAGGGGAACCACCGGGGAGCTGTTTTTT.

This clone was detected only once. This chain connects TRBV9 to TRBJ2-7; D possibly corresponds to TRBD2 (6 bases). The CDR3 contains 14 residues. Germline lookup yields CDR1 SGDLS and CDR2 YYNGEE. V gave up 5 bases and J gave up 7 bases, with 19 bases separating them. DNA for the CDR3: TGTGCCAGCAGTACCGGGACTGTCGGTAAGGAGCAGTACTTC. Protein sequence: CASSTGTVGKEQYF.

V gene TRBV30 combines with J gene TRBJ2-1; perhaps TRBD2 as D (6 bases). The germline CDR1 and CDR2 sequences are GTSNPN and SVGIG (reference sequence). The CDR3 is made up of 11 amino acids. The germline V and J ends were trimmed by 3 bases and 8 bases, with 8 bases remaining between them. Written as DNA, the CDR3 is TGTGCCTGGAGCCGGAGGGATGAGCAGTTCTTC. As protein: CAWSRRDEQFF.

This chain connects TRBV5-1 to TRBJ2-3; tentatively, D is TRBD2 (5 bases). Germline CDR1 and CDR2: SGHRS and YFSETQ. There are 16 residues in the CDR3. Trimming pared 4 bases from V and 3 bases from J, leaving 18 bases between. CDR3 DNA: TGCGCCAGCAGCCGCCGCAGCCCCGGAGGTACAGATACGCAGTATTTT. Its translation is CASSRRSPGGTDTQYF.

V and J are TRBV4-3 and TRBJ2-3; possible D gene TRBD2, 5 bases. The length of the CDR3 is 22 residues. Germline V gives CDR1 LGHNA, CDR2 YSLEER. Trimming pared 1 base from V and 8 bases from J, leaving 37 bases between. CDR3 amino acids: CASSQGFDRSRGFSVVVATQYF. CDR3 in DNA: TGCGCCAGCAGCCAAGGGTTTGATCGGTCCCGGGGTTTCTCGGTTGTTGTGGCTACGCAGTATTTT.

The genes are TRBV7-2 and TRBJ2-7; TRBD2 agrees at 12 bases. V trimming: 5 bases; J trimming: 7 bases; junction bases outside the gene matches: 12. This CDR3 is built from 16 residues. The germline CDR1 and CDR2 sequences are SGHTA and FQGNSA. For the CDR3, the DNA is TGTGCCAGCAGCCCAACCCCCCTAGCGGGGGGGCGAGAGCAGTACTTC. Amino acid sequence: CASSPTPLAGGREQYF.

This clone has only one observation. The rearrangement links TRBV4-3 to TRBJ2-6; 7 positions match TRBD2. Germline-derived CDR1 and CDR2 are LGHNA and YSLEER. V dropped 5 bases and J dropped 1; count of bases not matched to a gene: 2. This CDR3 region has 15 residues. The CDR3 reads CASSAGGSGANVLTF. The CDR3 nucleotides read TGCGCCAGCAGCGCCGGGGGGTCTGGGGCCAACGTCCTGACTTTC.

CDR3 region: CASSSTGKGNQPQHF. The CDR3 nucleotides read TGTGCCAGCAGCTCCACAGGGAAGGGCAATCAGCCCCAGCATTTT. The chain joins TRBV7-8 to TRBJ1-5, with D perhaps matching TRBD1 (6 bases). The V end lost 4 bases, the J end lost 2 bases, and 12 bases lay between the germline ends. The CDR3 contains 15 residues. The germline V gene has CDR1 SGHVS and CDR2 FQNEAQ.

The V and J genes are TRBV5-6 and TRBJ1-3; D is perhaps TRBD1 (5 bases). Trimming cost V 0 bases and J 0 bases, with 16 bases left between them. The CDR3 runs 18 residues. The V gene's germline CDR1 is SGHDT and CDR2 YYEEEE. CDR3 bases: TGTGCCAGCAGCTTGGAAGGGACTTTCCGTCACTCTGGAAACACCATATATTTT. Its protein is CASSLEGTFRHSGNTIYF.

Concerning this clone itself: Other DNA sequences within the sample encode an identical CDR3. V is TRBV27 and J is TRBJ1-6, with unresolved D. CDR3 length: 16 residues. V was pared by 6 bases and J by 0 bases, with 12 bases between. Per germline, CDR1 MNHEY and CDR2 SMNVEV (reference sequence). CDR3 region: CASSFLSASYNSPLHF. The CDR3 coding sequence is TGTGCCAGCAGCTTCCTCAGCGCCTCCTATAATTCACCCCTCCACTTT.

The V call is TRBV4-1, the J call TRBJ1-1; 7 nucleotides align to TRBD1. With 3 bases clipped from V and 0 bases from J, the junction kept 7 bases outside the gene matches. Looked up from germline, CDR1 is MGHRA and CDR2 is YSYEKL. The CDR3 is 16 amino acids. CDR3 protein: CASSQHVDRLNTEAFF. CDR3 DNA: TGCGCCAGCAGCCAGCATGTGGACAGGCTGAACACTGAAGCTTTCTTT.

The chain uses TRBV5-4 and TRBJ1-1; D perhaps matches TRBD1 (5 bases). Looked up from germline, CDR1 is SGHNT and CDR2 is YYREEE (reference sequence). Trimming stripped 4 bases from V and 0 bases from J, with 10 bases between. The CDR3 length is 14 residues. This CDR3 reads CASSRGGMNTEAFF. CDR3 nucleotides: TGTGCCAGCAGCCGGGGGGGTATGAACACTGAAGCTTTCTTT.

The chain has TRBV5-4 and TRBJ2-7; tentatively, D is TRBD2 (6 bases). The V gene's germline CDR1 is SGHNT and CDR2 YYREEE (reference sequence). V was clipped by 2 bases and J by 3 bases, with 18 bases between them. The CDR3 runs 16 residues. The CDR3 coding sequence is TGTGCCAGCAGCTTCTCCCCGGGACTCATGTTCTACGAGCAGTACTTC. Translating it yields CASSFSPGLMFYEQYF. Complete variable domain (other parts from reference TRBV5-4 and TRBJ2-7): ETGVTQSPTHLIKTRGQQVTLRCSSQSGHNTVSWYQQALGQGPQFIFQYYREEENGRGNFPPRFSGLQFPNYSSELNVNALELDDSALYLCASSFSPGLMFYEQYFGPGTRLTVT.

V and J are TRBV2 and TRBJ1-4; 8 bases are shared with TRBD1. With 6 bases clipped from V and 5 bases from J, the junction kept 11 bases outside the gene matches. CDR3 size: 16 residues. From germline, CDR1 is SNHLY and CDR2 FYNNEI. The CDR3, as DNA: TGTGCCAGCAGCGCCTCATCCGGGACAGGAAATGAAAAACTGTTTTTT. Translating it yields CASSASSGTGNEKLFF.